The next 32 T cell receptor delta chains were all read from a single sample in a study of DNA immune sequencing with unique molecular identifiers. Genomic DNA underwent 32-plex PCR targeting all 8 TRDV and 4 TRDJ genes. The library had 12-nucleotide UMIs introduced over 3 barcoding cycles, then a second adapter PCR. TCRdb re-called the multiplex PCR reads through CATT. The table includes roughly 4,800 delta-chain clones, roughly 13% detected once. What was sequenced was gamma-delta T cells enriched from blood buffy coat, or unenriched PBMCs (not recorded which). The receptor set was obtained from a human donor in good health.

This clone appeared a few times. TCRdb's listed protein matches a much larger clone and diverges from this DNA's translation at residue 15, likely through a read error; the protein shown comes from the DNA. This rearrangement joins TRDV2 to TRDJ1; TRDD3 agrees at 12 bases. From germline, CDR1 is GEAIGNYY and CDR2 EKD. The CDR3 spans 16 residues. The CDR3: CACDKLGDTQADKLTF. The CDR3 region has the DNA TGTGCCTGTGACAAGCTGGGGGATACGCAGGCCGATAAACTCACCTTT.

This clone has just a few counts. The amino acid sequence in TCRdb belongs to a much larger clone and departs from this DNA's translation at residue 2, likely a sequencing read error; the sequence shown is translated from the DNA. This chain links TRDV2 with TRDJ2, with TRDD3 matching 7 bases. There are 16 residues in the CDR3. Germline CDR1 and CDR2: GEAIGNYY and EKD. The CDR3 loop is CSCDTVGGALTAQLFF. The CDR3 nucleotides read TGTTCCTGTGACACCGTTGGGGGAGCTTTGACAGCACAACTCTTCTTT.

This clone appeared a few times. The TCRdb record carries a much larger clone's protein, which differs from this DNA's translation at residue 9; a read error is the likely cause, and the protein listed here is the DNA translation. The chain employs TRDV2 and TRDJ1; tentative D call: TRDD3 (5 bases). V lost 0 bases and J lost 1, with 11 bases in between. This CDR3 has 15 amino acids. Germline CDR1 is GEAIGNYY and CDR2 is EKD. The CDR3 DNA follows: TGTGCCTGTGACACCGTCGGGGGTTGCACCGATAAACTCATCTTT. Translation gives CACDTVGGCTDKLIF.

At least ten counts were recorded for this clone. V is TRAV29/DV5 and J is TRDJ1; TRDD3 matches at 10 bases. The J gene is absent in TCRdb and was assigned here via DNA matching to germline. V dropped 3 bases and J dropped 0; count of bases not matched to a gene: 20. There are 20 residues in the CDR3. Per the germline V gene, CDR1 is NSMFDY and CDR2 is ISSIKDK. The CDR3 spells CAAKRSPYWGIPHYTDKLIF. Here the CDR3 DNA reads TGTGCAGCAAAGCGTTCTCCTTACTGGGGGATCCCCCACTACACCGATAAACTCATCTTT.

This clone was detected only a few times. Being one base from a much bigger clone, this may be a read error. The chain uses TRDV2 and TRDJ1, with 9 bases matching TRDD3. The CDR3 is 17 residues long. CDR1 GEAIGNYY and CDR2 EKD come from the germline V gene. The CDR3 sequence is CAYDTVGDKKGTDKLIF. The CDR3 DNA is TGTGCCTATGACACCGTGGGGGATAAGAAGGGCACCGATAAACTCATCTTT.

The CDR3 DNA follows: TGTGCAGCAAGCGGACTTGATTTTGGGAGGCACTCTTACTGGGGATACGGGAACACCGATAAACTCATCTTT. This sequence encodes CAASGLDFGRHSYWGYGNTDKLIF. This chain connects TRAV29/DV5 to TRDJ1; 9 bases map to TRDD3. The J gene was missing in TCRdb and was found by matching the end of the DNA to germline. Germline V gives CDR1 NSMFDY, CDR2 ISSIKDK. The CDR3 totals 24 residues. The junction had 30 bases not matched to a gene; V was cut back by 0 bases and J by 0 bases.

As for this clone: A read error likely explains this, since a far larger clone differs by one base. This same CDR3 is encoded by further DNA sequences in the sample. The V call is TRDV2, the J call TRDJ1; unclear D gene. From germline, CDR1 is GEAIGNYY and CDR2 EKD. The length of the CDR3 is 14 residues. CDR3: CACDTVALPDKLIF. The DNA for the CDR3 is TGCGCCTGTGACACCGTCGCGCTACCCGATAAACTCATCTTT.

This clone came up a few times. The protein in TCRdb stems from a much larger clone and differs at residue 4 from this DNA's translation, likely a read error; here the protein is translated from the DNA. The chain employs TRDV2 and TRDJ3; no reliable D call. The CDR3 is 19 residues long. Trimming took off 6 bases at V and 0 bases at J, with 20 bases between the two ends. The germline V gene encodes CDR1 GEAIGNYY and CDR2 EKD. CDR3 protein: CACNQIKEEPSWDTRQMFF. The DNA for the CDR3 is TGTGCCTGTAACCAAATCAAGGAGGAGCCCTCCTGGGACACCCGACAGATGTTTTTC.

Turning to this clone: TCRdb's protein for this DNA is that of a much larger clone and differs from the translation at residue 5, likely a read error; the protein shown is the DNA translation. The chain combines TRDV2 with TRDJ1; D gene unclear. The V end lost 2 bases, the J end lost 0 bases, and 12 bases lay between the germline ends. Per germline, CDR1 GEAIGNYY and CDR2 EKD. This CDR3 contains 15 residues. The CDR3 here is CACDIVGSYTDKLIF. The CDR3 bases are TGTGCCTGTGACATCGTAGGGAGTTACACCGATAAACTCATCTTT.

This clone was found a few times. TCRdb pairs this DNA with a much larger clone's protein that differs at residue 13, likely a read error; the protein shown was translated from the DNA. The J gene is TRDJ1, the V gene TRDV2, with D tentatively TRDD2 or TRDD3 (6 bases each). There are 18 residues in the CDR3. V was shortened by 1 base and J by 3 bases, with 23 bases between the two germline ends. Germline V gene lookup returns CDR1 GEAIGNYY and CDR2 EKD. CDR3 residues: CACDTVLRGSPYSDKLIF. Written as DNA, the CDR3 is TGTGCCTGTGACACTGTCCTACGGGGGAGCCCGTACTCCGATAAACTCATCTTT.

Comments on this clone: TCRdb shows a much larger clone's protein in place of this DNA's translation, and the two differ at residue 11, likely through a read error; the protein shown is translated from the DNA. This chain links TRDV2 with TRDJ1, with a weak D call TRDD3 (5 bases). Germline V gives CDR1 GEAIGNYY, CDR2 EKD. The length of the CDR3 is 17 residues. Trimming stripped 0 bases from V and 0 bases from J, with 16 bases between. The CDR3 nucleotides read TGTGCCTGTGACACCATGGATAGCTATCCAAACACCGATAAACTCATCTTT. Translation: CACDTMDSYPNTDKLIF.

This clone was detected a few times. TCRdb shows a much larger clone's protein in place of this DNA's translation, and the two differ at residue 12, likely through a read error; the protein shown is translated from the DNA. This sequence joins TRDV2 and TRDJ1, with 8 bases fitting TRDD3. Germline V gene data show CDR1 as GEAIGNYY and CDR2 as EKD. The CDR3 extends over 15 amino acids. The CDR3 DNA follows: TGTGCCTGTGACACACTGGGGGTCGGCACCGATAATCTCATCTTT. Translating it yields CACDTLGVGTDNLIF.

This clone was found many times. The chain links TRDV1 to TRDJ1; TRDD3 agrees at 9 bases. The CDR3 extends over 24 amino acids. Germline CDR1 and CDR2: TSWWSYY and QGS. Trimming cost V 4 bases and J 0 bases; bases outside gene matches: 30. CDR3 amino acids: CALGVSPHFLDRYWGTRNTDKLIF. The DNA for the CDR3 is TGTGCTCTTGGGGTTTCGCCCCACTTCCTAGACCGGTACTGGGGGACCCGAAACACCGATAAACTCATCTTT.

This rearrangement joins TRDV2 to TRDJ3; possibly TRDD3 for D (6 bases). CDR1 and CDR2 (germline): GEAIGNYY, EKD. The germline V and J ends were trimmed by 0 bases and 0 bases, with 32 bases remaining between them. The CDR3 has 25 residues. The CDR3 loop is CACDTGSLRTSTGLGSSWDTRQMFF. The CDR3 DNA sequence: TGTGCCTGTGACACCGGGAGCCTTCGAACCTCCACTGGGTTGGGGAGCTCCTGGGACACCCGACAGATGTTTTTC.

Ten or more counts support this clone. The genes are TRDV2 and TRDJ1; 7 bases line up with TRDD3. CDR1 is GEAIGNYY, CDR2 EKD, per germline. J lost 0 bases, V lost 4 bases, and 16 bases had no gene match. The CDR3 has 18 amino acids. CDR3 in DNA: TGTGCCTGTGATAAAATGGGAATGAGGGATACCCACACCGATAAACTCATCTTT. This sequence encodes CACDKMGMRDTHTDKLIF.

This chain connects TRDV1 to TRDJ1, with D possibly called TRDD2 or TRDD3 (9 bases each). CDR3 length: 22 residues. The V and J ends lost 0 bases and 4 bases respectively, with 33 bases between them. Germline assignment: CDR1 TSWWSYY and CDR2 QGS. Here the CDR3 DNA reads TGTGCTCTTGGGGAACTCGGTGGGCCTTCCTACGTTGGTGGGGGATATGGCGATAAACTCATCTTT. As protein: CALGELGGPSYVGGGYGDKLIF.

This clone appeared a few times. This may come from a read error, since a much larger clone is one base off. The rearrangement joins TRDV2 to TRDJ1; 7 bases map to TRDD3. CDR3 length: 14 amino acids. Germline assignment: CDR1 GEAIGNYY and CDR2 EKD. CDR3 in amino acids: CACGTAGDKDKLIF. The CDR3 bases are TGTGCCTGTGGCACCGCTGGGGATAAGGATAAACTCATCTTT.

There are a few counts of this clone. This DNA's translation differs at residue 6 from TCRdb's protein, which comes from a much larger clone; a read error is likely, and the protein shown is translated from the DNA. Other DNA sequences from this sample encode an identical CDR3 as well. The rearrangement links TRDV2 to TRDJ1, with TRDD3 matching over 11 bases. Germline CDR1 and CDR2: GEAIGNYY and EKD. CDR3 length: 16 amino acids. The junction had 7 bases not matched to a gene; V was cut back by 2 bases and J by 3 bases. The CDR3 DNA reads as TGTGCCTGTGACAAAGTGGGGGATACGCAGGCCGATAAACTCATCTTT. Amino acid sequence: CACDKVGDTQADKLIF.

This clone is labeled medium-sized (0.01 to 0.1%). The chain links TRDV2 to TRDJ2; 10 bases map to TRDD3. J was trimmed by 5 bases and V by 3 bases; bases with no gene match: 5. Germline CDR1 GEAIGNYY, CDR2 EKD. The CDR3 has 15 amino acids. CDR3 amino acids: CACDPLLGDTAQLFF. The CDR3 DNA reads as TGTGCCTGTGACCCCCTACTGGGGGATACAGCACAACTCTTCTTT.

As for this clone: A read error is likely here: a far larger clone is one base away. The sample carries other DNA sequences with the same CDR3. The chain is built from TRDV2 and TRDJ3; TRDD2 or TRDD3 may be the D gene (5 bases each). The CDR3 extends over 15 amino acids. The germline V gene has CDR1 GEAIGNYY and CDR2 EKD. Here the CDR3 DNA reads TGTGCCTGTGACGACCTTTCCTGGGACACCCGACAAATGTTTTTC. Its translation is CACDDLSWDTRQMFF.

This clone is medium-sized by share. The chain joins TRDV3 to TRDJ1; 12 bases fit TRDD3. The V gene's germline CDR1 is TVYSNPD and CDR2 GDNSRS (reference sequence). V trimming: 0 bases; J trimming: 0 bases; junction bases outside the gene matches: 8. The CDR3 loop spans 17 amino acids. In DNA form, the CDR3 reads TGTGCCTTTAGACCCTCTCTGGGGGATACGGACACCGATAAACTCATCTTT. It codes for CAFRPSLGDTDTDKLIF.

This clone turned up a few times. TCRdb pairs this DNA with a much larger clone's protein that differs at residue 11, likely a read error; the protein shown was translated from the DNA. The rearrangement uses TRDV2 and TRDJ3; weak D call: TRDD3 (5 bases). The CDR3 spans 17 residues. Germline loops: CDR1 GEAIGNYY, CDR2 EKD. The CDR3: CACDTLHATWETRQMFF. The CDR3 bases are TGTGCCTGTGACACCCTGCATGCTACCTGGGAAACCCGACAGATGTTTTTC.

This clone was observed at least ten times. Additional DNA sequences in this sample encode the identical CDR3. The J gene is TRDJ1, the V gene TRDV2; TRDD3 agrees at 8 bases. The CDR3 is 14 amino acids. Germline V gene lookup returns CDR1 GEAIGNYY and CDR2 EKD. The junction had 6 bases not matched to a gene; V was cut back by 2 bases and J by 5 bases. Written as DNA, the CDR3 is TGTGCCTGTGACATCGGGGATACTGGGGATAAACTCATCTTT. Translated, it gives CACDIGDTGDKLIF.

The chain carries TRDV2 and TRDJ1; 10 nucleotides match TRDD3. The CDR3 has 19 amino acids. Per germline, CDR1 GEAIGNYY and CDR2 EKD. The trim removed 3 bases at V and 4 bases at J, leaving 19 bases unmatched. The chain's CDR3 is CACDPVVSGGYGTVDKLIF. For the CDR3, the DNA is TGTGCCTGTGACCCCGTAGTTAGCGGGGGATACGGTACGGTCGATAAACTCATCTTT.

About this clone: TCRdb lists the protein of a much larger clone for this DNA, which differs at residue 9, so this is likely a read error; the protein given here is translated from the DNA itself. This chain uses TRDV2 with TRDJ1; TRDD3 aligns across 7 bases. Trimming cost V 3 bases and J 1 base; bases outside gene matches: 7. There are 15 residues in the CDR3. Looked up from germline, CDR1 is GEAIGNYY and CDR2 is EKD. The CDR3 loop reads CACDLLGTATDKLIF. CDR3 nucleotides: TGTGCCTGTGACCTACTGGGGACAGCCACCGATAAACTCATCTTT.

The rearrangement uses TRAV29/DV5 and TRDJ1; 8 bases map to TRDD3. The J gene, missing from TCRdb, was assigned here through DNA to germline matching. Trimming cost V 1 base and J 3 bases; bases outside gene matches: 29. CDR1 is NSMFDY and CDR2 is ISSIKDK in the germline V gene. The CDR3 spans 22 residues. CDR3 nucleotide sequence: TGTGCAGCAAGCTCCTCCTACGTTTTCTGGGATACGCGTATCCCTGGGGCCGATAAACTCATCTTT. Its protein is CAASSSYVFWDTRIPGADKLIF.

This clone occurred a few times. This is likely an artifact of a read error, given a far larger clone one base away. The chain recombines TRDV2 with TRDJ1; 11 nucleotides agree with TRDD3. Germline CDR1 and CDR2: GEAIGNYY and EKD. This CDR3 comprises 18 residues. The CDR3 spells CAYDPVGTAGGYRGKLIF. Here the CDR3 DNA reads TGTGCCTATGACCCCGTCGGGACGGCTGGGGGATACCGGGGTAAACTCATCTTT.

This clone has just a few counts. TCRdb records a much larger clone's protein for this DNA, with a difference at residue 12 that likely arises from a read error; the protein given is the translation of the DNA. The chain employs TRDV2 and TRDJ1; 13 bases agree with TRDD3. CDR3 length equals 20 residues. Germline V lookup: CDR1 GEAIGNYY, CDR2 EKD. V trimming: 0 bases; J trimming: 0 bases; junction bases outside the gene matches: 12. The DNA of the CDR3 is TGTGCCTGTGACACCGTCGCTACTGGGGGATACGAAGGGTACACCGATAAACTCATCTTT. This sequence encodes CACDTVATGGYEGYTDKLIF.

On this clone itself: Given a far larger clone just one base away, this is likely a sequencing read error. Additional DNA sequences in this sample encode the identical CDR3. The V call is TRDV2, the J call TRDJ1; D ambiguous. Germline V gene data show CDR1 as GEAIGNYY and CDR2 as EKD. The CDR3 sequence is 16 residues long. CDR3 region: CACDPSDRKYTDKLIF. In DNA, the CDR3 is TGTGCCTGTGACCCGTCCGATCGGAAGTACACCGATAAACTCATTTTT.

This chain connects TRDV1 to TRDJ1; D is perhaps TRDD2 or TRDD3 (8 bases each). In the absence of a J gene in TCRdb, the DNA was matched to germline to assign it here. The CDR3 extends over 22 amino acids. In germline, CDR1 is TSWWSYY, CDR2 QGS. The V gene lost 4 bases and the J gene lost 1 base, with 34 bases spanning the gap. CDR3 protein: CALGGTVSLPTLLGDFTDKLIF. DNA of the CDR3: TGTGCTCTTGGGGGAACGGTTTCACTTCCTACATTATTGGGGGATTTCACCGATAAACTCATCTTT.

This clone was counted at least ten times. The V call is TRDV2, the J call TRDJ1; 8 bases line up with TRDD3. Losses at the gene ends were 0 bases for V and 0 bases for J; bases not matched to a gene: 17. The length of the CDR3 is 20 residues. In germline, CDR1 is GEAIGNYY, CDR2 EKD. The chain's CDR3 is CACDTVARGYTYPYTDKLIF. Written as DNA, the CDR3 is TGTGCCTGTGACACCGTCGCCCGGGGATACACCTATCCGTACACCGATAAACTCATCTTT.

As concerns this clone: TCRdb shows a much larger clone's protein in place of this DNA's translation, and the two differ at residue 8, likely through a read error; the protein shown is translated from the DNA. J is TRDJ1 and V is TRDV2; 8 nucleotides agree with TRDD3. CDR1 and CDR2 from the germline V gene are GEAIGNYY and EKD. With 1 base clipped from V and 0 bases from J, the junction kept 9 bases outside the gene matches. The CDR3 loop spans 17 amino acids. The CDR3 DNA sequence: TGTGCCTGTGACACTCTGGGGGAAGGAAAGTACACCGATAAACTCATCTTT. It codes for CACDTLGEGKYTDKLIF.